Listed below are T cell receptor beta chains from one sample, sequenced in a study of T cell responses to AZD1222 COVID-19 vaccine. Assay: immunoSEQ multiplex PCR; the TCRdb copy retains only in-frame clones and omits some. The table shows more than 95,000 clones, with roughly 88% occurring only once. The source material was peripheral blood, sampled 28 days after the second AZD1222 dose. The receptor set was obtained from an adult who received the AZD1222 COVID-19 vaccine. CDR3s include the opening cysteine and the closing phenylalanine or tryptophan. The D gene is left open where the match is weak. Only some rows state a clone size, as once, few, many or a class for expanded clones.

cdr3_aa cdr3_nt v_call d_call j_call clone_size
CASSLDPGAPGNTIYF TGCGCCAGCAGCTTGGATCCAGGGGCCCCTGGAAACACCATATATTTT TRBV5-1 NA TRBJ1-3 NA
CASSRTRTGKLFF TGTGCCAGCAGCCGTACCCGGACAGGAAAACTGTTTTTT TRBV7-2 TRBD1 TRBJ1-4 NA
CASSPTRTYNEQFF TGTGCCAGCTCACCGACAAGAACCTACAATGAGCAGTTCTTC TRBV18 NA TRBJ2-1 NA
CASRPGTGKTIRYTF TGTGCCAGCAGACCCGGGACAGGGAAAACTATTCGCTACACCTTC TRBV28 TRBD1 TRBJ1-2 NA
CASSFLTEGSTGELFF TGCGCCAGCAGCTTTTTAACTGAGGGGAGCACCGGGGAGCTGTTTTTT TRBV4-3 NA TRBJ2-2 NA
CATPLLTVLYEQYF TGTGCCACCCCGCTCTTAACAGTTTTGTACGAGCAGTACTTC TRBV21-1 NA TRBJ2-7 few
CASSVEGDSNQPQHF TGTGCCAGCAGCGTAGAAGGGGATAGCAATCAGCCCCAGCATTTT TRBV9 NA TRBJ1-5 NA
CASRRSGQLNEQFF TGTGCCAGCAGGAGGTCAGGACAGCTCAATGAGCAGTTCTTC TRBV28 NA TRBJ2-1 NA
CASEEQETQYF TGTGCCAGCGAAGAACAAGAGACCCAGTACTTC TRBV7-9 NA TRBJ2-5 NA
CASSLGGSSYNSPLHF TGTGCCAGCAGTTTAGGTGGGAGCTCCTATAATTCACCCCTCCACTTT TRBV28 NA TRBJ1-6 NA
CASSRDRNNSPLHF TGTGCTAGCAGCCGGGACAGGAATAATTCACCCCTCCACTTT TRBV7-7 TRBD1 TRBJ1-6 NA
CASSPPRDRDEAFF TGTGCCAGCTCACCACCCCGGGACAGGGATGAAGCTTTCTTT TRBV18 TRBD1 TRBJ1-1 NA
CASSLDPSKATDTF TGTGCCAGCAGCTTAGATCCCAGCAAGGCGACAGACACCTTC TRBV11-2 NA TRBJ1-2 NA
CASSSRQGGDGYTF TGTGCCAGCAGCTCCCGACAGGGCGGGGATGGCTACACCTTC TRBV7-2 TRBD1 TRBJ1-2 NA
CASSLEGQGNEQYF TGTGCCAGCAGCTTGGAGGGACAGGGTAACGAGCAGTACTTC TRBV5-5 TRBD1 TRBJ2-7 many
CASSLVQGNTEAFF TGTGCCAGCAGCCTAGTTCAGGGGAACACTGAAGCTTTCTTT TRBV7-2 NA TRBJ1-1 NA
CASRGQPSTNEKLFF TGTGCCAGTCGAGGACAGCCGTCAACTAATGAAAAACTGTTTTTT TRBV19 NA TRBJ1-4 NA
CASSLSNAARTDTQYF TGTGCCAGCAGTTTATCGAATGCCGCTCGCACGGATACGCAGTATTTT TRBV27 NA TRBJ2-3 NA
CSASMAGGHTGELFF TGCAGTGCTAGTATGGCGGGGGGACACACCGGGGAGCTGTTTTTT TRBV20-1 TRBD2 TRBJ2-2 NA
CASSLTLLSDTEAFF TGTGCCAGCAGCTTGACGCTACTGTCCGACACTGAAGCTTTCTTT TRBV5-6 NA TRBJ1-1 once
CASSFDRVGSEAFF TGTGCCAGCAGCTTTGACAGGGTAGGCTCTGAAGCTTTCTTT TRBV9 TRBD1 TRBJ1-1 NA
CASSPMTGDGYTF TGTGCCAGCAGTCCGATGACAGGGGATGGCTACACCTTC TRBV12-3/TRBV12-4 TRBD1 TRBJ1-2 NA
CASSQDRGTDSGNTIYF TGCGCCAGCAGCCAAGATCGGGGGACGGACTCTGGAAACACCATATATTTT TRBV4-3 NA TRBJ1-3 few
CASSLESGLYEQYF TGCGCCAGCAGCTTGGAGTCAGGTCTCTACGAGCAGTACTTC TRBV5-1 NA TRBJ2-7 NA
CASSLALGLTGEQYF TGTGCCAGCAGCTTAGCGCTAGGACTAACTGGCGAGCAGTACTTC TRBV7-2 NA TRBJ2-7 once
CASSYTPWNEKLFF TGTGCCAGCAGTTATACCCCTTGGAATGAAAAACTGTTTTTT TRBV6-6 NA TRBJ1-4 NA
CASSVFDGPIAKNIQYF TGTGCCAGCAGTGTATTTGACGGGCCTATAGCCAAAAACATTCAGTACTTC TRBV2 NA TRBJ2-4 NA
CASSQPRGGQPQHF TGTGCCAGCAGCCAACCCCGCGGAGGTCAGCCCCAGCATTTT TRBV3-1/TRBV3-2 NA TRBJ1-5 NA
CASSLNGAVPNTEAFF TGTGCCAGCAGCTTAAACGGGGCCGTTCCGAACACTGAAGCTTTCTTT TRBV5-6 NA TRBJ1-1 NA
CSASPGAFF TGCAGTGCCTCCCCTGGGGCTTTCTTT TRBV20-1 NA TRBJ1-1 once
CASSPLGGSGNTIYF TGTGCCAGCAGCCCTCTGGGGGGGAGCGGTAACACCATATATTTT TRBV13 NA TRBJ1-3 few
CSVEGGFAGIKSDDTQYF TGCAGCGTTGAAGGGGGTTTCGCAGGCATAAAGAGTGATGATACGCAGTATTTT TRBV29-1 NA TRBJ2-3 NA
CASTPQGSTEAFF TGTGCCAGCACACCTCAGGGGAGCACTGAAGCTTTCTTT TRBV28 NA TRBJ1-1 few
CASSLVEWGDTIYF TGTGCCAGCAGCTTAGTGGAGTGGGGAGACACCATATATTTT TRBV7-2 NA TRBJ1-3 NA
CSAGTGYEQYF TGCAGCGCCGGTACAGGGTACGAGCAGTACTTC TRBV29-1 NA TRBJ2-7 NA
CASSLGFGALQETQYF TGTGCCAGCAGCTTAGGTTTCGGGGCCTTACAAGAGACCCAGTACTTC TRBV5-5 NA TRBJ2-5 NA
CASSEAVVSSTDTQYF TGTGCCAGCAGTGAAGCGGTCGTTAGTAGCACAGATACGCAGTATTTT TRBV6-1 NA TRBJ2-3 NA
CASSRDRGRQPQHF TGTGCCAGCAGCCGAGACAGGGGGCGGCAGCCCCAGCATTTT TRBV6-5 TRBD1 TRBJ1-5 NA
CASSLIRGSNQPQHF TGTGCCAGCAGCTTAATCAGGGGCAGCAATCAGCCCCAGCATTTT TRBV7-2 NA TRBJ1-5 NA
CASSSTGRLYGYTF TGTGCCAGCAGTTCGACGGGGCGGCTTTATGGCTACACCTTC TRBV28 NA TRBJ1-2 NA
CASSPNRGGDEKLFF TGTGCCAGCAGCCCAAACAGGGGAGGGGATGAAAAACTGTTTTTT TRBV7-9 TRBD1 TRBJ1-4 NA
CASSVRIGEKLFF TGTGCCAGCAGCGTGCGAATTGGTGAAAAACTGTTTTTT TRBV21-1 NA TRBJ1-4 NA
CASSGGTGSQETQYF TGCGCCAGCAGCGGCGGGACAGGGTCCCAAGAGACCCAGTACTTC TRBV5-1 TRBD1 TRBJ2-5 NA
CASSYLGDKRNMNTGELFF TGTGCCAGCAGTTACCTTGGGGACAAGAGGAACATGAACACCGGGGAGCTGTTTTTT TRBV6-2/TRBV6-3 NA TRBJ2-2 NA
CASSPFGRKNTEAFF TGTGCCAGCAGCCCCTTCGGCAGGAAAAACACTGAAGCTTTCTTT TRBV7-9 NA TRBJ1-1 NA
CASSLRGLYNYGYTF TGTGCCAGCAGTTTAAGGGGGCTGTATAACTATGGCTACACCTTC TRBV27 TRBD1 TRBJ1-2 few
CASRRAGYNEQFF TGTGCCAGCCGTCGGGCGGGGTACAATGAGCAGTTCTTC TRBV18 NA TRBJ2-1 few
CSVELPYNEKLFF TGCAGCGTTGAACTCCCTTATAATGAAAAACTGTTTTTT TRBV29-1 NA TRBJ1-4 NA
CASSSLRWSGGYNEQFF TGTGCCAGCAGCTCCTTAAGATGGAGCGGGGGCTACAATGAGCAGTTCTTC TRBV11-2 TRBD2 TRBJ2-1 NA
CASSLEGQQPQHF TGTGCCAGCAGCTTAGAAGGACAACAGCCCCAGCATTTT TRBV7-9 NA TRBJ1-5 NA
CASSLTGTLTGYTF TGTGCCAGCAGCCTTACCGGGACACTTACTGGCTACACCTTC TRBV27 NA TRBJ1-2 NA